This note documents a single T cell receptor (beta chain) sequence. Its antigen is currently not known. The CDR3 runs 14 residues from the cysteine to the phenylalanine. Only the CDR3 part of the read is kept: 42 bases, read in frame from the first base. CDR1 and CDR2, looked up from the germline V gene, are SGHTA and FQGNSA. Trimming at the junction amounts to 4 bases on V and 5 bases on J, and the germline ends lie 14 bases apart. The cohort comprised 670 or so healthy bone marrow donors. Cohort members were all nominally healthy when sampled, although unrecorded immune exposures were likely present. The donor tested CMV seronegative and was one of the 352 seronegative cohort members. A peripheral blood sample was collected from each donor, and TCR beta sequencing was performed on peripheral blood mononuclear cells. The Qiagen DNeasy Blood Extraction Kit was used to extract genomic DNA from the blood cell samples.

This record comes from a study of cytomegalovirus exposure and HLA in healthy donors (dated by TCRdb to 2015 to 2018). Regarding the research as a whole: An earlier analysis of some 600 of the donors reported approximately 280 Gb of sequence data and around 100 million unique TCR beta sequences obtained from about 179 million T cells. Approximately 310 gigabases of sequencing data and around 87 million unique TCR sequences were included in an early release covering roughly 600 HLA-typed donors. The genetic ancestry cluster associated with self-reported Caucasian donors included roughly 84% of the roughly 410 genotyped donors. The aim of the study was to test whether cataloging public T cell receptors could identify signatures of past pathogen exposure. The study used immunosequencing to profile the T cell repertoires of 666 subjects and linked those repertoires to cytomegalovirus serostatus. Along with the approximately 650-subject first cohort, a separate validation cohort of over 90 different subjects was used. To predict cytomegalovirus infection status, the study combined high-throughput TCR immunosequencing, statistical association of individual TCRs with disease status, and machine learning. A later analysis re-analyzed previously published TCR beta repertoires from roughly 630 donors and added high-resolution HLA genotyping to study TCR occurrence patterns. Rather than drawing on any new phenotypic data, the later analysis identified candidate immune exposures from TCR beta sequences and the way those sequences occurred across donors. An earlier analysis of 587 of the donors applied high-throughput TCR beta sequencing to assess whether each TCR beta V gene segment acted as functional or pseudogenic. Alongside the repertoire data, information on donor age, sex, ethnicity and CMV serostatus was compiled. Genome-wide SNP genotypes for about 65% of the 666 donors were used in a later genetic analysis, which treated that subset as a discovery cohort. Every repertoire in the discovery cohort had been generated on one and the same sequencing platform. Both class I and class II loci were covered by HLA typing, at four-digit resolution. Typing coverage differed by locus: A, B, C, DRB1 and DQB1 were typed in roughly 620-630 donors, DQA1 in 500 to 550, DPA1 in around 610, and DPB1 in just under 490. Several DR-DQ haplotypes were handled as single units for association and clustering, since linkage in the cohort was strong. Among around 400 genotyped donors of the cohort, an average of approximately 230,000 unique TCR beta nucleotide sequences were sequenced per donor, 15% to 20% of them non-productive. Results and caveats for the whole study, not just this receptor: This cohort had only TCR beta chains sequenced, and the lack of alpha or paired-chain data limited which features could be detected. Most CMV-associated TCR beta chains appeared to be HLA-restricted in a later analysis, and the HLA associations seemed to be driven largely by CMV exposure. Compared with equally common non-associated chains, HLA-associated TCR beta chains in a later analysis were more clonally expanded and had lower generation probabilities. A cluster of highly shared sequence variants was judged likely to be a technical artifact of the sequencing pipeline. The study listed 150 to 200 TCR beta chains as associated with cytomegalovirus. Linkage disequilibrium might explain the correlated functional status among segregating V segments, but an unknown experimental factor could not be ruled out. An earlier analysis of around 540 of the donors showed that most TCR beta V segments appeared in productive rearrangements either about 90% or about 30% of the time, which broadly matched IMGT annotations. When HLA alleles, especially DR and DQ, strongly co-occurred, TCR associations were difficult to assign to individual alleles. In a later analysis, some 17,000 TCR beta sequences were associated with specific HLA alleles at a false discovery rate of 0.05. A further reported finding was that TCR beta sequences accurately predicted the HLA-A and HLA-B alleles for most subjects in the first cohort. In a later analysis, the rate of TCR association differed among HLA loci, with DRB1 alleles having the most associated TCRs and HLA-C alleles having the fewest. Some IMGT-functional V segments, including TRBV6-2 and TRBV6-3, could not be told apart with the 87-base-pair reads, so those segments were excluded. While some public TCRs were present in many individuals, most TCR sequences turned up only very rarely across donors. V-gene and J-gene trimming of TCR beta chains was associated with a missense DCLRE1C variant in a later genetic analysis, and the association was replicated in an independent cohort. Three of the identified cytomegalovirus-associated TCR beta chains were confirmed in vitro to be specific for cytomegalovirus antigens. Cytomegalovirus status was reported to be diagnosed by the classifier with high specificity and sensitivity in both the original and validation cohorts. Because HLA typing was missing for some donors at each locus, association tests included only the typed subset. The presence/absence analyses assumed that sequencing depth was roughly uniform across donors, and that assumption may not be true. A later analysis reported that several top co-occurrence clusters appeared linked to parvovirus B19, influenza, CMV and Epstein-Barr virus. It was suggested by the authors that the approach could potentially be generalized to other disease states and immunological phenotypes. Because counts were too low, some 17 rarely observed V segments, including chromosome 9 orphons, were excluded from the earlier analysis of under 650 of the donors. According to a later genetic analysis, donors in an Asian-associated ancestry cluster had fewer N-insertions in productive TCRs than the approximately 710-donor mean. CMV serostatus was the only immune exposure information available for the cohort.

The library came from the immunoSEQ multiplex PCR assay. For the multiplex PCR, a mixture combining 60 forward primers for TCR Vbeta segments and 13 reverse primers for TCR Jbeta segments was used. Amplification of the CDR3 region of rearranged TCR beta genes was performed with a multiplex PCR assay on genomic DNA. Amplified TCR beta libraries were sequenced as 87-base-pair reads on the Illumina HiSeq System. Per the authors' processing: Across the 600 to 700 repertoires, a later analysis counted 78 million or so unique TCR beta chains, some 11 million of which were shared by at least two donors. Raw reads were error-corrected and collapsed into unique sequences with a nearest-neighbor algorithm that merged closely related sequences to remove PCR and sequencing errors. To assign V, D and J gene segments, CDR3 sequences were aligned to IMGT reference sequences. For a sequence to be retained, a match of at least six nucleotides was required to both a V gene segment and a J gene segment. A rearrangement was called productive if the CDR3 had no stop codons and remained in frame with V and J, and every other rearrangement was called non-productive. Following IMGT convention, CDR3 was defined as the stretch from the second conserved V-encoded cysteine up to the conserved J-encoded phenylalanine. In an earlier analysis of 550 to 650 of the donors, sequences lacking an unambiguous match to a single V gene segment were excluded. In an earlier analysis of around 590 of the donors, a V segment was called functional when productive rearrangements were above 56.7%, and segregating when the standard deviation between donors exceeded 5%. A statistical classification framework was built to diagnose cytomegalovirus status from the catalog of TCR beta chain sequences. V and J gene assignment, in a later analysis, came from comparing TCR nucleotide sequences with IMGT/GENE-DB human TR gene sequences. Using the TCRdist pipeline, a later analysis assigned CDR3 sequences along with most-parsimonious VDJ recombination scenarios. In a later analysis, every TCR beta chain was defined by the combination of its CDR3 amino acid sequence and its V-gene family, and reads without a unique V-gene family were dropped. In a later analysis, a few hundred highly shared, low-generation-probability nucleotide sequences were removed to address suspected cross-contamination and a sequencing artifact. A later analysis calculated a clonal expansion index for each public chain from normalized within-repertoire ranks of inferred template counts. Generation probabilities in a later analysis came from a VDJ recombination model fitted to out-of-frame rearrangements, and those results were checked against IGoR. A later analysis scored TCR-TCR, TCR-HLA and TCR-CMV co-occurrence with hypergeometric tests, applying a repertoire-size bias correction to TCR pairs. In a later analysis, false discovery rates were estimated by permuting HLA or CMV assignments 20 times. In a later analysis, co-occurring TCRs were grouped using DBSCAN, with TCRdist sequence similarity added in when clustering inside HLA-allele-positive subsets. Co-occurrence clustering excluded repertoires with fewer than 30,000 or more than 120,000 public chains, plus five with anomalous nucleotide sharing. TCRdb took this table from immuneACCESS and kept in-frame rearrangements with V and J called. Such tables lack part of the clones; where checked against another copy, unresolved V genes explain under half of the gap, and the rest is unexplained. That table is the source of V, J and clone size, and D and trimming were worked out from the DNA. The sample's clone listing holds just under 60,000 clones. The ten top clones hold 3.5% to 4% of the sample.

Sequences were obtained from PBMCs. The receptor was derived from a male donor in good health and CMV-seronegative. This sequence uses TRBV7-2 and TRBJ2-5; matching of 6 bases hints at TRBD2 as the D gene. For the CDR3, the sequence is CASSSGLNGETQYF. DNA sequence: TGTGCCAGCAGCTCGGGACTCAATGGGGAGACCCAGTACTTC.